The sequence of this TCR beta chain was determined in a study of blood T cell repertoires in COVID-19. Authors' analysis steps: Using reference gene primer amplification, nucleated cell counts were estimated. This table comes from immunoSEQ multiplex PCR, and its TCRdb copy is limited to in-frame clones, with some not included. V, J and clone size reflect that table, while D and trimming were determined from the DNA. The sample has 70,000 to 95,000 clones; around four fifths are singletons. CDR1 is SNHLY and CDR2 is FYNNEI in the germline V gene. V was pared by 2 bases and J by 6 bases, with 6 bases of the junction left unmatched. This CDR3 contains 15 residues.

The origin of this receptor is a man older than 75 with active or convalescent COVID-19. The rearrangement joins TRBV2 to TRBJ1-4; 7 bases map to TRBD1. The sequencing input was peripheral blood. The CDR3 sequence: CASSETGAGDEKLFF. The DNA of the CDR3 is TGTGCCAGCAGTGAAACAGGGGCAGGAGATGAAAAACTGTTTTTT.